A single sample gave rise to the 27 T cell receptor beta chains below, sequenced in a study of cytotoxic CD8 clonotypes in ibrutinib-treated CLL listed by TCRdb under 2021. The intended sense of this specimen's time point label: roughly 12 months on ibrutinib. The library was produced with the immunoSEQ multiplex PCR assay. Here the immuneACCESS table is served through TCRdb, limited to in-frame sequences with V and J called. Missing clones are a known gap in these copies; in checked studies unresolved V genes cover under half, and the rest lacks a known reason. The sample table contains just over 200,000 clones; only one count was recorded for 70% to 75% of them. Roughly 6.4% of the sample belongs to the ten largest clones. This specimen was PBMCs, taken after 12 months of ibrutinib treatment. The source is a human donor with chronic lymphocytic leukemia.

This chain connects TRBV11-2 to TRBJ2-7; 12 positions agree with TRBD1. V was clipped by 5 bases and J by 4 bases; unmatched bases: 3. Germline V CDR1 and CDR2: SGHAT, FQNNGV. The CDR3 runs to 14 residues. CDR3 bases: TGTGCCAGCAGCGGGACAGGGGGCGATTACGAGCAGTACTTC. This translates into CASSGTGGDYEQYF.

This chain uses TRBV2 with TRBJ1-1; possible D gene TRBD1, 6 bases. CDR3 length: 18 amino acids. The germline V gene encodes CDR1 SNHLY and CDR2 FYNNEI. Between the trimmed V and J ends, which lost 3 bases and 0 bases, there was a span of 20 bases. The CDR3: CASSEGPGALLMNTEAFF. Written as DNA, the CDR3 is TGTGCCAGCAGTGAGGGTCCAGGGGCTCTTCTCATGAACACTGAAGCTTTCTTT.

The chain joins TRBV25-1 to TRBJ1-2; 8 nucleotides align to TRBD1. Germline lookup yields CDR1 MGHDK and CDR2 SYGVNS. With V trimmed by 0 bases and J by 7 bases, 7 bases remained unmatched. The CDR3 has 15 residues. CDR3 protein: CASSEYQGAASGYTF. In nucleotides, the CDR3 is TGTGCCAGCAGTGAATACCAGGGGGCTGCGAGTGGCTACACCTTC.

The table lists this clone with a count of one. The rearrangement links TRBV30 to TRBJ1-2, with D unresolved. The CDR3 loop spans 13 amino acids. The ends were cut back, 6 bases at V and 4 bases at J, with 15 bases in the middle. The germline gives CDR1 GTSNPN, CDR2 SVGIG (reference sequence). DNA of the CDR3: TGTGCCTGTTCTTCCGGGAACGCCTATGGCTACACCTTC. It encodes CACSSGNAYGYTF.

In this sample, this clone turned up a few times. The chain employs TRBV18 and TRBJ2-4; unclear D gene. Trimming removed 0 bases from V and 11 bases from J, with 11 bases in between. CDR1 is KGHSH and CDR2 is LQKENI in the germline V gene. This CDR3 has 13 residues. The CDR3 loop is CASSPPSNRLQYF. The CDR3 bases are TGTGCCAGCTCACCACCGAGTAATAGGCTTCAGTACTTC.

V gene TRBV4-3 combines with J gene TRBJ2-7, with TRBD2 identical over 11 bases. In germline, CDR1 is LGHNA, CDR2 YSLEER. Trimming at V came to 4 bases and at J to 6 bases, leaving 8 bases not matched to a gene. The CDR3 contains 15 residues. The CDR3 reads CASSPYLGTSGEQYF. CDR3 nucleotide sequence: TGCGCCAGCAGCCCTTACCTCGGGACTAGCGGCGAGCAGTACTTC.

CDR3 amino acids: CASSQVGGQETQYF. The CDR3 DNA is TGTGCCAGCAGCCAAGTCGGCGGTCAAGAGACCCAGTACTTC. The chain recombines TRBV4-2 with TRBJ2-5; D is uncertain. CDR1 and CDR2 from the germline V gene are LGHNA and YNFKEQ. This CDR3 has 14 residues. Trimming pared 1 base from V and 2 bases from J, leaving 8 bases between.

The chain couples TRBV7-9 to TRBJ2-3; D may be TRBD2 (6 bases). Looked up from germline, CDR1 is SEHNR and CDR2 is FQNEAQ (reference sequence). This CDR3 is built from 15 residues. V was clipped by 2 bases and J by 2 bases, with 11 bases between them. The CDR3 protein is CASSLSGVPTDTQYF. The CDR3 coding sequence is TGTGCCAGCAGCTTATCGGGGGTTCCCACAGATACGCAGTATTTT.

The rearrangement links TRBV30 to TRBJ1-1; 8 nucleotides align to TRBD1. Germline CDR1 is GTSNPN and CDR2 is SVGIG (reference sequence). The J segment lost 7 bases and the V segment lost 5 bases, leaving 9 bases of the junction unmatched. CDR3 size: 13 residues. The CDR3 sequence: CAWGGQGVFEAFF. CDR3 DNA: TGTGCCTGGGGAGGACAGGGAGTTTTTGAAGCTTTCTTT. The entire variable domain, with the rest obtained from reference TRBV30 and TRBJ1-1, is as follows: SQTIHQWPATLVQPVGSPLSLECTVEGTSNPNLYWYRQAAGRGLQLLFYSVGIGQISSEVPQNLSASRPQDRQFILSSKKLLLSDSGFYLCAWGGQGVFEAFFGQGTRLTVV.

The chain uses TRBV6-1 and TRBJ2-5; D gene unclear. Germline CDR1 is MNHNS and CDR2 is SASEGT. V was trimmed by 7 bases and J by 1 base, leaving 13 bases between them. CDR3 length equals 14 residues. CDR3 loop: CASTVTWAQETQYF. DNA for the CDR3: TGTGCCAGCACGGTTACCTGGGCCCAAGAGACCCAGTACTTC.

The rearrangement links TRBV30 to TRBJ2-1, with D possibly TRBD1 on 6 matching bases. This CDR3 region has 14 residues. V was cut by 0 bases and J by 4 bases, with 10 bases left in between. The germline V gene has CDR1 GTSNPN and CDR2 SVGIG (reference sequence). CDR3 sequence reads: CAWSVGRGYNEQFF. The CDR3, as DNA: TGTGCCTGGAGTGTAGGCAGGGGATACAATGAGCAGTTCTTC.

The CDR3 sequence is CAWSVEGILAKNIQYF. Written as DNA, the CDR3 is TGTGCCTGGAGTGTAGAAGGGATACTAGCCAAAAACATTCAGTACTTC. This sequence joins TRBV30 and TRBJ2-4; D is uncertain. Germline V lookup: CDR1 GTSNPN, CDR2 SVGIG (reference sequence). This CDR3 is built from 16 residues. The germline V and J ends were trimmed by 0 bases and 0 bases, with 12 bases remaining between them.

The chain has TRBV29-1 and TRBJ2-7, with D perhaps given as TRBD1 or TRBD2 (5 bases each). From germline, CDR1 is SQVTM and CDR2 ANQGSEA. Deletions cut 6 bases from V and 2 bases from J, with 20 bases between. The CDR3 runs to 15 residues. The CDR3 loop is CSVGKTAVGPYEQYF. DNA of the CDR3: TGCAGCGTGGGAAAGACAGCGGTCGGGCCCTACGAGCAGTACTTC.

The V gene is TRBV2, the J gene TRBJ1-5, with D tentatively TRBD1 (5 bases). V was shortened by 6 bases and J by 3 bases, with 18 bases between the two germline ends. Germline V gene data show CDR1 as SNHLY and CDR2 as FYNNEI. The CDR3 contains 16 residues. The DNA of the CDR3 is TGTGCCAGCAGCCGTGGGGCCAGCTCGGTCAATCAGCCCCAGCATTTT. This gives the protein CASSRGASSVNQPQHF.

The chain uses TRBV19 and TRBJ2-1, with 9 bases fitting TRBD2. The trim removed 4 bases at V and 3 bases at J, leaving 4 bases unmatched. The CDR3 spans 15 residues. Germline CDR1 and CDR2: LNHDA and SQIVND (reference sequence). CDR3 nucleotides: TGTGCCAGTAGTAGCGGGGGGGCTTTCTACAATGAGCAGTTCTTC. As protein: CASSSGGAFYNEQFF.

Of note for this clone: Other DNA variants within this sample encode the same CDR3. The CDR3 DNA follows: TGTGCCAGCTCACCACTAGGGGCCTATGGCTACACCTTC. Translating gives CASSPLGAYGYTF. The rearrangement uses TRBV18 and TRBJ1-2, with D possibly being TRBD1 (5 bases). Trimming shortened V by 1 base and J by 4 bases, and 7 bases separated the two germline ends. The CDR3 has 13 amino acids. Germline V gives CDR1 KGHSH, CDR2 LQKENI.

This clone was seen a single time. In DNA form, the CDR3 reads TGTGCCAGCAGTTACACGAGCGGGAGGGCCCTCAATGAGCAGTTCTTC. It specifies CASSYTSGRALNEQFF. This chain links TRBV6-5 with TRBJ2-1, with 10 bases fitting TRBD2. Germline CDR1 and CDR2: MNHEY and SVGAGI. The CDR3 has 16 amino acids. The V gene end was trimmed by 2 bases and the J gene end by 6 bases; junction bases not matched to a gene: 7.

V and J are TRBV7-3 and TRBJ1-2; 10 bases fit TRBD1. Per the germline V gene, CDR1 is SGHTA and CDR2 is FQGTGA. The CDR3 has 14 amino acids. J was trimmed by 8 bases and V by 5 bases; bases with no gene match: 8. The CDR3: CASSPDRGRSGYTF. Written as DNA, the CDR3 is TGTGCCAGCAGCCCCGACAGGGGGCGTAGCGGCTACACCTTC.

Of note for this clone: Germline is not matched at one junction end, which may reflect a read error. The chain recombines TRBV9 with TRBJ1-6, with D unresolved. Germline V lookup: CDR1 SGDLS, CDR2 YYNGEE. This CDR3 has 13 amino acids. CDR3 DNA sequence: TGTGCCAGCGCTCTTGGAAGGGATTCTCCCCTCCACTTT. Translation: CASALGRDSPLHF.

The rearrangement links TRBV4-2 to TRBJ1-2, with TRBD1 matching over 9 bases. The germline CDR1 and CDR2 sequences are LGHNA and YNFKEQ. The CDR3 covers 16 residues. J was trimmed by 4 bases and V by 0 bases; bases with no gene match: 6. The CDR3, as DNA: TGTGCCAGCAGCCAAGATACAGGGGGCGTAGGCTATGGCTACACCTTC. Translating it yields CASSQDTGGVGYGYTF.

The genes are TRBV30 and TRBJ1-2, with D possibly being TRBD1 (6 bases). CDR1 GTSNPN and CDR2 SVGIG come from the germline V gene (reference sequence). The CDR3 runs 13 residues. V lost 2 bases and J lost 3, with 10 bases in between. The CDR3 DNA reads as TGTGCCTGGAGTCCAAGGGGGGACTATGGCTACACCTTC. As protein: CAWSPRGDYGYTF.

The chain links TRBV27 to TRBJ2-3, with 16 bases fitting TRBD2. The germline CDR1 and CDR2 sequences are MNHEY and SMNVEV (reference sequence). Germline trimming cut 1 base from V and 5 bases from J; bases unmatched to any gene: 9. This CDR3 contains 19 residues. The CDR3 DNA follows: TGTGCCAGCAGTTTATGGGGACTAGCGGGGGGGTCAGGACAAGATACGCAGTATTTT. It is translated as CASSLWGLAGGSGQDTQYF.

The genes are TRBV5-4 and TRBJ2-1, with D possibly being TRBD2 (5 bases). V was cut by 1 base and J by 10 bases, with 15 bases left in between. This CDR3 comprises 14 residues. Per germline, CDR1 SGHNT and CDR2 YYREEE (reference sequence). The CDR3 DNA follows: TGTGCCAGCAGCTTGCGTTCGGGAAAGCGAGAGCAGTTCTTC. As protein: CASSLRSGKREQFF.

This clone was observed a handful of times. The CDR3 reads CASRPTGSYGYTF. The CDR3 coding sequence is TGTGCCAGCAGACCCACGGGGAGCTATGGCTACACCTTC. This rearrangement joins TRBV6-5 to TRBJ1-2; D unclear. This CDR3 has 13 amino acids. From germline, CDR1 is MNHEY and CDR2 SVGAGI. V was shortened by 6 bases and J by 4 bases, with 12 bases between the two germline ends.

This clone was seen just once. The rearrangement uses TRBV6-5 and TRBJ1-1, with 7 bases matching TRBD1. This CDR3 is built from 14 residues. V lost 3 bases to trimming and J lost 7 bases; unmatched junction nucleotides: 8. The germline CDR1 and CDR2 sequences are MNHEY and SVGAGI. The CDR3 spells CASSYDRALVEAFF. The CDR3 nucleotides are TGTGCCAGCAGTTATGACAGGGCCTTGGTTGAAGCTTTCTTT.

This chain joins TRBV19 and TRBJ1-3, with no clear D. Germline V gene data show CDR1 as LNHDA and CDR2 as SQIVND (reference sequence). The CDR3 totals 12 residues. Trimming took 7 bases from V and 2 from J, leaving 6 bases between them. In nucleotides, the CDR3 is TGTGCCAGTACGCGAGCTGGAAACACCATATATTTT. This gives the protein CASTRAGNTIYF.

Turning to this clone: The same CDR3 is also encoded by other DNA sequences in this sample. The chain carries TRBV30 and TRBJ2-7; TRBD1 is a possible D gene (6 bases). V shed 2 bases and J shed 4 bases, with 9 bases lying between them. Germline assignment: CDR1 GTSNPN and CDR2 SVGIG (reference sequence). The CDR3 loop spans 12 amino acids. The CDR3 sequence is CAWSPQGYEQYF. Here the CDR3 DNA reads TGTGCCTGGAGTCCACAGGGTTACGAGCAGTACTTC.